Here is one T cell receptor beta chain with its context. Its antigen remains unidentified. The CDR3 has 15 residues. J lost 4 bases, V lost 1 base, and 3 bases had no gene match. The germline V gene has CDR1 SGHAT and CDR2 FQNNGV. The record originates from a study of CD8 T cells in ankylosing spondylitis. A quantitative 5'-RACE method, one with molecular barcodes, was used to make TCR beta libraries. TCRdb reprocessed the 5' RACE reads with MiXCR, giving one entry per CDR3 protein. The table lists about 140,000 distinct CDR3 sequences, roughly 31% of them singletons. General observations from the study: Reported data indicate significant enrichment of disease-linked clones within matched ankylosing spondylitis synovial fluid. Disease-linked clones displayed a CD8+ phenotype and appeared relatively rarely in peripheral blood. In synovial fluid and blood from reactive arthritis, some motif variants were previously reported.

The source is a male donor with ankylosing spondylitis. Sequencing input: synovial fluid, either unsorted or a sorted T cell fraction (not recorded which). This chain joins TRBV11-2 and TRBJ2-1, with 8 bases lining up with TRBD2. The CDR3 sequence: CASSLASSGYNEQFF. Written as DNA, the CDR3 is TGTGCCAGCAGCTTAGCGTCTAGCGGGTACAATGAGCAGTTCTTC. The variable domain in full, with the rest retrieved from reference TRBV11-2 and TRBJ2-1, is EAGVAQSPRYKIIEKRQSVAFWCNPISGHATLYWYQQILGQGPKLLIQFQNNGVVDDSQLPKDRFSAERLKGVDSTLKIQPAKLEDSAVYLCASSLASSGYNEQFFGPGTRLTVL.